This TCR beta chain was documented in a study of control samples from healthy donors and cancer patients. TCRdb's table, derived via immunoSEQ multiplex PCR, lists solely in-frame clones and lacks some. The repertoire includes 55,000 to 70,000 clones, approximately 90% of them detected once, and about 0.99% sits in the top ten. With 2 bases clipped from V and 4 bases from J, the junction kept 3 bases outside the gene matches. The CDR3 runs 14 residues. Germline assignment: CDR1 KGHDR and CDR2 SFDVKD. Sequenced material: PBMCs. The TCR sequence derives from a man younger than 45 with colorectal cancer. This chain links TRBV24-1 with TRBJ2-7, with 8 bases fitting TRBD1. The CDR3 DNA sequence: TGTGCCACCAGTGATTCGGACAGGGTTTACGAGCAGTACTTC. It codes for CATSDSDRVYEQYF.